The sequence of this T cell receptor beta chain was determined in a study of technical replicates of blood from several donors. This clone was recorded once. The data were produced by immunoSEQ multiplex PCR, yet TCRdb's version contains in-frame clones alone and is incomplete. The sample carries around 63,000 clones, 98% recorded once. This CDR3 spans 15 amino acids. The V gene end was trimmed by 0 bases and the J gene end by 5 bases; junction bases not matched to a gene: 4. Germline CDR1 and CDR2: SGHRS and YFSETQ. The chain combines TRBV5-1 with TRBJ2-3; 9 bases align to TRBD2. This TCR was sampled from a human donor in good health. The sequenced sample was T cells isolated from PBMCs. The CDR3 sequence: CASSLAGGRGDTQYF. The CDR3 DNA is TGCGCCAGCAGCTTGGCGGGCGGGAGGGGAGATACGCAGTATTTT.